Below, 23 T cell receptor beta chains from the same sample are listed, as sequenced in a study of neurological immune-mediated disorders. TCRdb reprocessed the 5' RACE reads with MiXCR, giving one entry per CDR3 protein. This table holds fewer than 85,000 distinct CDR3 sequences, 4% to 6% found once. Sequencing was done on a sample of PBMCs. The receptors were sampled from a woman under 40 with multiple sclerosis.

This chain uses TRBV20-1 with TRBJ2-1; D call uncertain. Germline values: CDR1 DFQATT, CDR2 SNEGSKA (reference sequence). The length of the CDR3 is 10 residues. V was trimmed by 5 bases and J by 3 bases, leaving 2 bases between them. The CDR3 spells CSAFYNEQFF. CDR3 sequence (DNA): TGCAGTGCTTTCTACAATGAGCAGTTCTTC.

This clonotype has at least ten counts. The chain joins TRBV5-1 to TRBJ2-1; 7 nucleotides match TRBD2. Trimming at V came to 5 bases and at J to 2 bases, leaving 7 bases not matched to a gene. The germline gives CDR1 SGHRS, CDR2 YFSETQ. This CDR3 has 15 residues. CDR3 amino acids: CASRQRLAPYNEQFF. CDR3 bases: TGCGCCAGCAGGCAAAGACTAGCTCCCTACAATGAGCAGTTCTTC.

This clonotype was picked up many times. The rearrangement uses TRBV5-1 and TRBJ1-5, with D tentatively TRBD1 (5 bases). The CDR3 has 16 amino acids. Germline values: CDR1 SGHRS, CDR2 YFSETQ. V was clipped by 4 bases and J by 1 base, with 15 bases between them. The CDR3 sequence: CASSLGQVGSNQPQHF. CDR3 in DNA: TGCGCCAGCAGCCTGGGGCAGGTTGGGAGCAATCAGCCCCAGCATTTT.

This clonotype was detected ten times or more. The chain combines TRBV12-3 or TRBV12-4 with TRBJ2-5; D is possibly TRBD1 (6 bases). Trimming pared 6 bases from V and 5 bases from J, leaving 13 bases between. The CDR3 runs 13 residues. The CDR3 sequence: CASSFTRGETQYF. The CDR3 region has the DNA TGTGCCAGCAGCTTTACTAGGGGGGAGACCCAGTACTTC.

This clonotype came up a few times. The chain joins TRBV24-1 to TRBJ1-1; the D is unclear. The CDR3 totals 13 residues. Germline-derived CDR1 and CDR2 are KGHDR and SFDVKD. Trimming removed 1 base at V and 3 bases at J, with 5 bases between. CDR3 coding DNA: TGTGCCACCAGTGATTTAGGTCACACTGAAGCTTTCTTT. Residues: CATSDLGHTEAFF.

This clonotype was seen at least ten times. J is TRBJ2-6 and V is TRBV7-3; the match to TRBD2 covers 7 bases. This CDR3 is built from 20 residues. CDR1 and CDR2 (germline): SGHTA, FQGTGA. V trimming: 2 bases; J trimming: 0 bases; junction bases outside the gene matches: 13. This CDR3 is CASSLFPWEGRFSGANVLTF. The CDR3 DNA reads TGTGCCAGCAGCTTATTTCCTTGGGAGGGCCGGTTCTCTGGGGCCAACGTCCTGACTTTC. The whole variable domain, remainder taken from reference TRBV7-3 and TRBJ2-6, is GAGVSQTPSNKVTEKGKYVELRCDPISGHTALYWYRQSLGQGPEFLIYFQGTGAADDSGLPNDRFFAVRPEGSVSTLKIQRTERGDSAVYLCASSLFPWEGRFSGANVLTFGAGSRLTVL.

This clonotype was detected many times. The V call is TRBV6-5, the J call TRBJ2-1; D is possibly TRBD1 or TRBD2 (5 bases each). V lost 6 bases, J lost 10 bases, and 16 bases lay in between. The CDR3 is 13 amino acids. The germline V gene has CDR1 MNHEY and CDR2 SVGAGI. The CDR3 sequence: CASSRDHRTEQFF. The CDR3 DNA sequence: TGTGCCAGCAGCCGGGACCATCGAACCGAGCAGTTCTTC.

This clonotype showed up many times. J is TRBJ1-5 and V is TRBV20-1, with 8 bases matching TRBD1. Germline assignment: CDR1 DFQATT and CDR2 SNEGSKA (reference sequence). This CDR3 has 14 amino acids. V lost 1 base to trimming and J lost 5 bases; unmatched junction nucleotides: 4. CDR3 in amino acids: CSARGQGLHQPQHF. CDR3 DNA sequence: TGCAGTGCTAGAGGACAGGGGTTGCATCAGCCCCAGCATTTT.

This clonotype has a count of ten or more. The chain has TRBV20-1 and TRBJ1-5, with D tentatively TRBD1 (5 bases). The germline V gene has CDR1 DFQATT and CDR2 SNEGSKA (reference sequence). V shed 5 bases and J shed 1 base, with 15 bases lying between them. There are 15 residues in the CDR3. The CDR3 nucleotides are TGCAGTGCTGGACCCGCAGGGATGAGCAATCAGCCCCAGCATTTT. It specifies CSAGPAGMSNQPQHF.

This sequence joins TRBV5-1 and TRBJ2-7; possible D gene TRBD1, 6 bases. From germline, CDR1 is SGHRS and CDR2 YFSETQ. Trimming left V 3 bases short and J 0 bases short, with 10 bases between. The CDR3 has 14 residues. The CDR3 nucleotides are TGCGCCAGCAGCTCAGGACAGTACTCCTACGAGCAGTACTTC. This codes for CASSSGQYSYEQYF.

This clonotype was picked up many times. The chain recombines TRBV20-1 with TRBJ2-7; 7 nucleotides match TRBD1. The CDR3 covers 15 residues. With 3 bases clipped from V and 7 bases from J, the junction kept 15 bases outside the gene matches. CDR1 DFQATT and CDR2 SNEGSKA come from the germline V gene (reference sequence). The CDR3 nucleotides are TGCAGTGCTAGTGGCCCACAGGGGACCCTAGGGGAGCAGTACTTC. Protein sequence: CSASGPQGTLGEQYF.

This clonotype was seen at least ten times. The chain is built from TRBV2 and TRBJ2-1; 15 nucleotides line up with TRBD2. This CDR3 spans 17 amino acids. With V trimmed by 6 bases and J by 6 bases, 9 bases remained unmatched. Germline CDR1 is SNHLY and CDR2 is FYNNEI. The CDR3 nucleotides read TGTGCCAGCAGACCTATAGGGACTAGCGGGAGGTTCAATGAGCAGTTCTTC. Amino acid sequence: CASRPIGTSGRFNEQFF.

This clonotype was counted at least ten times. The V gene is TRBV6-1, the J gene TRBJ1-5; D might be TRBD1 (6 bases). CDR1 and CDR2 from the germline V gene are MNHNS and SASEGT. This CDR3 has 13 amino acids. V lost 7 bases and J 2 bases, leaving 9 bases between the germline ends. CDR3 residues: CASMRTGNQPQHF. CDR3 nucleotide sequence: TGTGCCAGCATGCGGACAGGCAATCAGCCCCAGCATTTT.

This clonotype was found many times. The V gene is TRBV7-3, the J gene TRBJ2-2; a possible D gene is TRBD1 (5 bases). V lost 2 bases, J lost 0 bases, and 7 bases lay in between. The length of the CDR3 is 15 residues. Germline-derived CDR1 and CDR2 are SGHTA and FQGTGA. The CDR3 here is CASSLQGSNTGELFF. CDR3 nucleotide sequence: TGTGCCAGCAGCTTACAGGGATCGAACACCGGGGAGCTGTTTTTT.

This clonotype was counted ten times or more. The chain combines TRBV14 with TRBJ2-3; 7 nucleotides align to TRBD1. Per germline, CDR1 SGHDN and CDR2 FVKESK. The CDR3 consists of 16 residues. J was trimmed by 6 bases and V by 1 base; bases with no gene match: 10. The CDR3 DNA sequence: TGTGCCAGCAGCCAAGTTCGGACAGGCCGTTTGGATACGCAGTATTTT. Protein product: CASSQVRTGRLDTQYF.

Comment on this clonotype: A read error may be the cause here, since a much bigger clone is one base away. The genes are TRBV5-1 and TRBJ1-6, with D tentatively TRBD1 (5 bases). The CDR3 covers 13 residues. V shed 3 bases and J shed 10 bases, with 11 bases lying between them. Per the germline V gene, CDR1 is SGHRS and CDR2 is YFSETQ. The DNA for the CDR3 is TGCGCCAGCAGCTCGGACATGGGGTCACCCCTCCACTTT. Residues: CASSSDMGSPLHF.

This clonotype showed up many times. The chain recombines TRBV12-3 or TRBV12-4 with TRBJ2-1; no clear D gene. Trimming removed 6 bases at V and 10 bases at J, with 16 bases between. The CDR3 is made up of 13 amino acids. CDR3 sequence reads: CASSMDGRFEQFF. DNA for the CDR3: TGTGCCAGCAGCATGGACGGCCGCTTCGAGCAGTTCTTC.

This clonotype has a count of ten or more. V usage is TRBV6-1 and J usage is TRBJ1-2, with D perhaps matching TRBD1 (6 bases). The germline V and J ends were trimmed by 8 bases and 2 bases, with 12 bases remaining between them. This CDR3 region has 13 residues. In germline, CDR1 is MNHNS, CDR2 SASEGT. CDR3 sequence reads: CASRDIQNYGYTF. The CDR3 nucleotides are TGTGCCAGCCGGGACATACAGAACTATGGCTACACCTTC.

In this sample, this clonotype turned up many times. The CDR3 DNA reads as TGTGCCAGCAGTTTCACCGGGGAGCTGTTTTTT. It is translated as CASSFTGELFF. The genes are TRBV12-3 or TRBV12-4 and TRBJ2-2; D is undetermined. V was cut by 3 bases and J by 4 bases, with 0 bases left in between. The CDR3 consists of 11 residues.

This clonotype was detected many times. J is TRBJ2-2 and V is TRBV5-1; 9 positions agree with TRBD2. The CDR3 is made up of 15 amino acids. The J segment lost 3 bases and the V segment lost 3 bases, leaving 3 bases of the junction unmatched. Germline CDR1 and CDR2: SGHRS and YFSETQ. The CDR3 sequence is CASSSSGKYTGELFF. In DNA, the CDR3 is TGCGCCAGCAGCTCTAGCGGGAAGTACACCGGGGAGCTGTTTTTT.

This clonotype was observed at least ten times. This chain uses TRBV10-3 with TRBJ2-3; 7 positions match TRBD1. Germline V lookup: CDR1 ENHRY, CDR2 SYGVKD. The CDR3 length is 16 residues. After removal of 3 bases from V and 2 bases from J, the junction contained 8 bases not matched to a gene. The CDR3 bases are TGTGCCATCAGTGACAGATACAGGGGTATCACAGATACGCAGTATTTT. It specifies CAISDRYRGITDTQYF.

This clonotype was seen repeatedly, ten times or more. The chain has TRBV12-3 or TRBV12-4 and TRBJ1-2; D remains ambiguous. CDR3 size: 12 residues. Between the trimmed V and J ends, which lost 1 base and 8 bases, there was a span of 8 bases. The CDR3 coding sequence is TGTGCCAGCAGTTTAGGGGAGGAGGGCTACACCTTC. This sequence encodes CASSLGEEGYTF.

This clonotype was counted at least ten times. The CDR3 DNA is TGTGCCAGCAGTTCCGATAACACTGAAGCTTTCTTT. It yields the protein CASSSDNTEAFF. The V gene is TRBV12-3 or TRBV12-4, the J gene TRBJ1-1; no clear D gene. The CDR3 is made up of 12 amino acids. Trimming took 4 bases from V and 2 from J, leaving 5 bases between them.